This is a list of T cell receptor beta chains from one sample in a study of blood T cell repertoires in COVID-19. The data were produced by immunoSEQ multiplex PCR, yet TCRdb's version contains in-frame clones alone and is incomplete. The sample holds some 54,000 clones, about 91% seen once. Sequenced sample: peripheral blood. These receptors were obtained from a man aged 55 to 69 with acute or convalescent COVID-19. CDR3s include the opening cysteine and the closing phenylalanine or tryptophan. The D gene is left open where the match is weak. Expanded clones are given a class, and other clones once, few, many or no size at all.

V gene	clone size	D gene	J gene	CDR3 protein	CDR3 DNA
TRBV5-1	-	-	TRBJ1-6	CASSGSTGNNSPLHF	TGCGCCAGCAGCGGCAGTACAGGGAATAATTCACCCCTCCACTTT
TRBV5-6	-	-	TRBJ1-5	CASSFMGTTNQPQHF	TGTGCCAGCAGCTTCATGGGGACAACAAATCAGCCCCAGCATTTT
TRBV24-1	-	-	TRBJ1-2	CATSDAHREGGYTF	TGTGCCACCAGTGATGCCCACAGGGAAGGCGGCTACACCTTC
TRBV14	once	-	TRBJ1-2	CASSPLYLRNGGGGYTF	TGTGCCAGCAGCCCCCTGTATTTACGGAACGGGGGTGGTGGCTACACCTTC
TRBV30	-	-	TRBJ2-2	CAWRQAANTGELFF	TGTGCCTGGAGACAGGCAGCTAACACCGGGGAGCTGTTTTTT
TRBV7-3	-	TRBD1	TRBJ1-3	CASSANGQGAGNTIYF	TGTGCCAGCAGCGCAAATGGACAGGGGGCTGGAAACACCATATATTTT
TRBV6-5	-	TRBD1	TRBJ1-4	CASRTTGLGEKLFF	TGTGCCAGCAGGACGACAGGGTTGGGAGAAAAACTGTTTTTT
TRBV14	-	TRBD2	TRBJ2-7	CASSHRLAPHYEQYF	TGTGCCAGCAGCCACCGACTAGCGCCTCACTACGAGCAGTACTTC
TRBV7-2	-	-	TRBJ2-7	CASSLAPGSYEQYF	TGTGCCAGCAGCTTAGCGCCAGGATCCTACGAGCAGTACTTC
TRBV5-1	-	TRBD1	TRBJ1-5	CASSPGTGGGQPQHF	TGCGCCAGCAGCCCCGGGACAGGGGGGGGGCAGCCCCAGCATTTT
TRBV7-2	-	-	TRBJ2-5	CASSLAVQETQYF	TGTGCCAGCAGCTTGGCAGTCCAAGAGACCCAGTACTTC
TRBV27	-	-	TRBJ2-2	CASSFSRDTGELFF	TGTGCCAGCAGTTTTTCTCGGGACACCGGGGAGCTGTTTTTT
TRBV5-8	-	-	TRBJ1-5	CATSLGGLRPQHF	TGTGCCACTTCACTGGGGGGTCTGAGGCCCCAGCATTTT
TRBV28	-	-	TRBJ2-3	CASSLVAPGTDTQYF	TGTGCCAGCAGTTTGGTGGCCCCTGGCACAGATACGCAGTATTTT
TRBV27	-	TRBD1	TRBJ1-1	CASSFRTGEAFF	TGTGCCAGCAGTTTCAGGACAGGGGAAGCTTTCTTT
TRBV7-3	-	-	TRBJ1-1	CASSLMGAGTEAFF	TGTGCCAGCAGCTTGATGGGGGCCGGCACTGAAGCTTTCTTT
TRBV29-1	-	TRBD2	TRBJ2-7	CSVTTSGSSYEQYF	TGCAGCGTCACTACTAGCGGTAGCTCCTACGAGCAGTACTTC
TRBV6-1	-	-	TRBJ1-2	CASSEITVNYGYTF	TGTGCCAGCAGTGAAATAACAGTTAACTATGGCTACACCTTC
TRBV6-5	-	TRBD2	TRBJ2-7	CASSPGTRLYEQYF	TGTGCCAGCAGTCCCGGGACTAGACTCTACGAGCAGTACTTC
TRBV30	-	-	TRBJ1-2	CAWTAGNWGYGYTF	TGTGCCTGGACCGCGGGGAATTGGGGCTATGGCTACACCTTC
TRBV7-2	-	TRBD2	TRBJ2-1	CASSFTSGSTNEQFF	TGTGCCAGCAGCTTCACTAGCGGGAGTACGAATGAGCAGTTCTTC
TRBV29-1	-	TRBD1	TRBJ1-4	CSVRQGGNEKLFF	TGCAGCGTTCGACAGGGAGGCAATGAAAAACTGTTTTTT
TRBV6-6	-	-	TRBJ2-7	CASNPSTGSSYEQYF	TGTGCCAGCAACCCCTCGACGGGTAGCTCCTACGAGCAGTACTTC
TRBV9	-	-	TRBJ2-7	CASSLQAVTYEQYF	TGTGCCAGCAGCTTACAGGCGGTTACCTACGAGCAGTACTTC
TRBV2	-	-	TRBJ1-4	CASALGLMGKLFF	TGTGCCAGCGCTCTTGGACTTATGGGAAAACTGTTTTTT
TRBV28	-	TRBD1	TRBJ2-5	CASSVQGARETQYF	TGTGCCAGCAGCGTACAGGGGGCGCGTGAGACCCAGTACTTC
TRBV2	-	TRBD1	TRBJ2-1	CASSGDRTNEQFF	TGTGCCAGCAGTGGGGACAGAACGAATGAGCAGTTCTTC
TRBV7-2	-	TRBD2	TRBJ2-7	CASSLRTSGRDEQYF	TGTGCCAGCAGCTTACGGACTAGCGGGAGAGACGAGCAGTACTTC
TRBV3-1/TRBV3-2	-	-	TRBJ2-4	CASSQRGLGGAAKNIQYF	TGTGCCAGCAGCCAAAGAGGGTTGGGCGGGGCGGCCAAAAACATTCAGTACTTC
TRBV19	-	-	TRBJ1-1	CASSIYSNWNTEAFF	TGTGCCAGTAGTATCTACTCAAACTGGAACACTGAAGCTTTCTTT